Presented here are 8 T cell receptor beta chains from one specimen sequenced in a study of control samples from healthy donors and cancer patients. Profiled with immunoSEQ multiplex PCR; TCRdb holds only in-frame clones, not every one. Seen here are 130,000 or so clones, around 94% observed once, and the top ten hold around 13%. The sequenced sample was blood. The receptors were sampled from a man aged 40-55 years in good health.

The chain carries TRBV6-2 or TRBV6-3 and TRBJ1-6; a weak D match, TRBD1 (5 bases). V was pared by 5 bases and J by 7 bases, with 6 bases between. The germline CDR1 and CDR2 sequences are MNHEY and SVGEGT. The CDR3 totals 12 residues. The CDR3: CASSRQNSPLHF. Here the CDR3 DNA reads TGTGCCAGCAGTCGACAGAATTCACCCCTCCACTTT.

The CDR3 DNA reads TGTGCCAGCACCGATGGAGGTGGGGCCCAGTACAATGAGCAGTTCTTC. Amino acid sequence: CASTDGGGAQYNEQFF. The chain combines TRBV5-6 with TRBJ2-1, with D perhaps given as TRBD1 or TRBD2 (5 bases each). The CDR3 is 16 residues long. Trimming took off 6 bases at V and 4 bases at J, with 20 bases between the two ends. Germline V gives CDR1 SGHDT, CDR2 YYEEEE.

This chain's CDR3 is CASSARDRGQIGELFF. CDR3 DNA sequence: TGTGCCAGCAGCGCCCGGGACAGGGGGCAAATCGGGGAGCTGTTTTTT. The rearrangement uses TRBV9 and TRBJ2-2; 12 bases are shared with TRBD1. Looked up from germline, CDR1 is SGDLS and CDR2 is YYNGEE. The ends lost 3 bases at V and 7 bases at J; junction bases unmatched: 7. CDR3 size: 16 residues. Full variable domain (remainder filled in from reference TRBV9 and TRBJ2-2): DSGVTQTPKHLITATGQRVTLRCSPRSGDLSVYWYQQSLDQGLQFLIQYYNGEERAKGNILERFSAQQFPDLHSELNLSSLELGDSALYFCASSARDRGQIGELFFGEGSRLTVL.

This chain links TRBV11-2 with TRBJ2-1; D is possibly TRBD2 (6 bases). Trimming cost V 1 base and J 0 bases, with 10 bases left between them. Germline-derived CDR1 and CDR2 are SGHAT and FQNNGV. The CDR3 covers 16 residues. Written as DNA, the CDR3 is TGTGCCAGCAGCTTAGGCCTAGCGACCTCCTACAATGAGCAGTTCTTC. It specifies CASSLGLATSYNEQFF.

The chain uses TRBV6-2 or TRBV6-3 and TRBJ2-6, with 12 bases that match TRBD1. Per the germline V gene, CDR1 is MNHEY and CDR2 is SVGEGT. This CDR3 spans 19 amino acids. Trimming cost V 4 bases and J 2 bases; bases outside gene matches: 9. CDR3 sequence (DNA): TGTGCCAGCAGTTCCCTCTGGGGACAGGGGGCGCCTGGGGCCAACGTCCTGACTTTC. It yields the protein CASSSLWGQGAPGANVLTF.

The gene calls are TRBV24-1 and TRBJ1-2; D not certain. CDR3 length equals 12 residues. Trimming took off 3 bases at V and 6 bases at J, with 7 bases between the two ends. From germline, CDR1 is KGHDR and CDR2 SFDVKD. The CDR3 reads CATSDPSHGYTF. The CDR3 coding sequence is TGTGCCACCAGTGATCCCAGCCATGGCTACACCTTC.

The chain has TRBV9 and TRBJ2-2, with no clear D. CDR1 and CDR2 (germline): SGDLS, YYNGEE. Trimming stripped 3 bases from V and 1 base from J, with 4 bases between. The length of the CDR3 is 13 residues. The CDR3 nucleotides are TGTGCCAGCAGCGAGGGGAACACCGGGGAGCTGTTTTTT. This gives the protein CASSEGNTGELFF.

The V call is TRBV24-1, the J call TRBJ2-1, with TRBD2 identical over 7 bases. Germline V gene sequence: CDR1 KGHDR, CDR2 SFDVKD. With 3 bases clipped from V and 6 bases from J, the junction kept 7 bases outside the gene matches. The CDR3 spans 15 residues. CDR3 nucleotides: TGTGCCACCAGTGATAGACTAGCCGACTTCAATGAGCAGTTCTTC. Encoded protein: CATSDRLADFNEQFF.